One and the same sample provided the 14 T cell receptor beta chains below, sequenced in a study of blood T cell repertoires in COVID-19. Sequenced by immunoSEQ multiplex PCR; TCRdb stores in-frame clones only, minus some. The table shows around 120,000 clones, with 70% to 80% occurring only once. The sequenced sample consisted of peripheral blood. The receptors come from a man aged 50-60 years with acute or convalescent COVID-19.

CDR3 nucleotide sequence: TGTGCCAGCAGCGGGACTAGCGGGAGAAGCTACAATGAGCAGTTCTTC. Its protein product is CASSGTSGRSYNEQFF. This rearrangement joins TRBV6-6 to TRBJ2-1; the match to TRBD2 covers 14 bases. Germline V gives CDR1 MNHNY, CDR2 SVGAGI (reference sequence). The CDR3 covers 16 residues. Germline trimming cut 6 bases from V and 3 bases from J; bases unmatched to any gene: 4.

The genes are TRBV5-1 and TRBJ1-4; the D gene is possibly TRBD1 (6 bases). This CDR3 comprises 15 residues. V was clipped by 4 bases and J by 8 bases, with 18 bases between them. Germline V lookup: CDR1 SGHRS, CDR2 YFSETQ. The CDR3 DNA reads TGCGCCAGCAGCGAAACAGGGATAAAGGAAGAAAAACTGTTTTTT. It encodes CASSETGIKEEKLFF.

The chain carries TRBV5-6 and TRBJ2-1; TRBD1 agrees at 8 bases. J gave up 8 bases and V 0 bases, and 10 bases lay outside the gene matches. The CDR3 loop spans 16 amino acids. Germline CDR1 is SGHDT and CDR2 is YYEEEE. The DNA for the CDR3 is TGTGCCAGCAGCTTGGATTCCGGCAGGGGGCGCGATGAGCAGTTCTTC. This encodes CASSLDSGRGRDEQFF.

This clone was seen more than once but under ten times. This chain joins TRBV29-1 and TRBJ1-1; the D gene is possibly TRBD1 (5 bases). V shed 7 bases and J shed 0 bases, with 12 bases lying between them. Germline CDR1 and CDR2: SQVTM and ANQGSEA. The CDR3 has 13 residues. The CDR3 sequence is CSGRAEMNTEAFF. DNA for the CDR3: TGCAGCGGCAGGGCTGAGATGAACACTGAAGCTTTCTTT.

The chain links TRBV11-2 to TRBJ1-5; 9 positions match TRBD1. V dropped 5 bases and J dropped 7; count of bases not matched to a gene: 3. The CDR3 has 13 residues. Germline CDR1 reads SGHAT; CDR2 reads FQNNGV. CDR3 protein: CASSPTGGQPQHF. The CDR3 region has the DNA TGTGCCAGCAGCCCGACAGGGGGACAGCCCCAGCATTTT.

The chain has TRBV7-8 and TRBJ2-1; 12 nucleotides match TRBD2. V dropped 5 bases and J dropped 4; count of bases not matched to a gene: 0. This CDR3 contains 14 residues. In germline, CDR1 is SGHVS, CDR2 FQNEAQ. Here the CDR3 DNA reads TGTGCCAGCAGCACTAGCGGGAGGTACAATGAGCAGTTCTTC. Translation gives CASSTSGRYNEQFF.

The V and J genes are TRBV7-3 and TRBJ2-5; 13 positions match TRBD2. Germline assignment: CDR1 SGHTA and CDR2 FQGTGA. Trimming at V came to 5 bases and at J to 5 bases, leaving 2 bases not matched to a gene. This CDR3 has 14 amino acids. This CDR3 reads CASSRGLAGETQYF. Written as DNA, the CDR3 is TGTGCCAGCAGCCGGGGACTAGCGGGGGAGACCCAGTACTTC.

About this clone: A read error may account for a junction end that differs from germline. The DNA for the CDR3 is TGTGCCGGCAGCTTAGGACTAGCGGCCTACAATGAGCAGTTCTTC. Protein sequence: CAGSLGLAAYNEQFF. J is TRBJ2-1 and V is TRBV7-6; TRBD2 agrees at 10 bases. The CDR3 has 15 amino acids. Germline values: CDR1 SGHVS, CDR2 FNYEAQ.

This rearrangement joins TRBV19 to TRBJ2-7, with 13 bases fitting TRBD2. Losses at the gene ends were 5 bases for V and 6 bases for J; bases not matched to a gene: 7. CDR3 length equals 15 residues. CDR1 is LNHDA and CDR2 is SQIVND in the germline V gene (reference sequence). The CDR3 spells CASSSTSGGASEQYF. For the CDR3, the DNA is TGTGCCAGTAGTTCCACTAGCGGGGGGGCCTCCGAGCAGTACTTC.

The chain links TRBV7-9 to TRBJ1-4; D not resolved. Deletions cut 7 bases from V and 6 bases from J, with 12 bases between. CDR3 length: 13 amino acids. Germline V lookup: CDR1 SEHNR, CDR2 FQNEAQ (reference sequence). The CDR3 bases are TGTGCCAGCACCTCCCGGGAGGATGAAAAACTGTTTTTT. Protein product: CASTSREDEKLFF.

The V and J genes are TRBV4-1 and TRBJ1-2; 12 nucleotides align to TRBD1. After removal of 3 bases from V and 4 bases from J, the junction contained 6 bases not matched to a gene. There are 16 residues in the CDR3. CDR1 and CDR2 from the germline V gene are MGHRA and YSYEKL. CDR3 in DNA: TGCGCCAGCAGCCAGGAAGGGACAGGGGGCAGCTATGGCTACACCTTC. Translation gives CASSQEGTGGSYGYTF.

This rearrangement joins TRBV30 to TRBJ1-1; D not resolved. CDR1 and CDR2 from the germline V gene are GTSNPN and SVGIG (reference sequence). Trimming took 1 base from V and 1 from J, leaving 7 bases between them. This CDR3 comprises 13 residues. This CDR3 is CAWSAQENTEAFF. The CDR3 bases are TGTGCCTGGAGTGCTCAGGAGAACACTGAAGCTTTCTTT. The full variable domain, with the rest looked up from reference TRBV30 and TRBJ1-1, is SQTIHQWPATLVQPVGSPLSLECTVEGTSNPNLYWYRQAAGRGLQLLFYSVGIGQISSEVPQNLSASRPQDRQFILSSKKLLLSDSGFYLCAWSAQENTEAFFGQGTRLTVV.

This chain uses TRBV10-2 with TRBJ1-4; 8 nucleotides align to TRBD1. The germline gives CDR1 WSHSY, CDR2 SAAADI. The CDR3 length is 12 residues. After removal of 6 bases from V and 10 bases from J, the junction contained 4 bases not matched to a gene. CDR3 sequence (DNA): TGCGCCAGCAGCGGACAGGGACGAAAACTGTTTTTT. It yields the protein CASSGQGRKLFF.

The chain is built from TRBV3-1 (or the pseudogene TRBV3-2) and TRBJ2-1; 12 bases fit TRBD2. Germline CDR1 is LGHDT and CDR2 is YNNKEL (reference sequence). The CDR3 runs to 14 residues. V was pared by 6 bases and J by 9 bases, with 6 bases of the junction left unmatched. The CDR3 nucleotides are TGTGCCAGCAGTCAGACTAGCGGGAGAAGTGAGCAGTTCTTC. Translating gives CASSQTSGRSEQFF.